The 12 T cell receptor beta chains in this list originate from one sample, sequenced in a study of cytomegalovirus exposure and HLA in healthy donors. Generated by immunoSEQ multiplex PCR, the TCRdb table keeps only in-frame clones and is missing some. Among fewer than 200,000 clones, about 89% were seen once, and the ten largest hold around 3%. Sequenced sample: PBMCs. The origin of the receptors is a woman between 18 and 30 years old in good health and CMV-seropositive.

This clone was seen a single time. The chain is built from TRBV5-1 and TRBJ2-6, with 8 bases lining up with TRBD1. The V gene's germline CDR1 is SGHRS and CDR2 YFSETQ. This CDR3 has 17 amino acids. Unmatched junction bases numbered 5, after V lost 3 bases and J lost 0 bases. The CDR3 loop is CASSSGTGTSGANVLTF. The CDR3 DNA follows: TGCGCCAGCAGCTCCGGGACAGGCACCTCTGGGGCCAACGTCCTGACTTTC.

The chain recombines TRBV6-5 with TRBJ1-2; 9 bases agree with TRBD1. Germline assignment: CDR1 MNHEY and CDR2 SVGAGI. Trimming took 4 bases from V and 0 from J; bases not matched to a gene: 6. This CDR3 is 16 amino acids long. The CDR3, as DNA: TGTGCCAGCAGTTTAAGGACAGGGGTCTCTAACTATGGCTACACCTTC. Translating it yields CASSLRTGVSNYGYTF.

This chain connects TRBV5-4 to TRBJ2-3; 7 bases align to TRBD2. Germline V gene data show CDR1 as SGHNT and CDR2 as YYREEE (reference sequence). V trimming: 4 bases; J trimming: 2 bases; junction bases outside the gene matches: 7. This CDR3 has 15 amino acids. CDR3 residues: CASSGGGLDTDTQYF. As DNA, the CDR3 is TGTGCCAGCAGCGGGGGAGGACTAGACACAGATACGCAGTATTTT.

V is TRBV19 and J is TRBJ1-1, with D unclear. V was clipped by 3 bases and J by 2 bases, with 7 bases between them. The CDR3 contains 13 residues. From germline, CDR1 is LNHDA and CDR2 SQIVND (reference sequence). CDR3 sequence: CASSIEENTEAFF. As DNA, the CDR3 is TGTGCCAGTAGTATCGAGGAAAACACTGAAGCTTTCTTT.

The rearrangement uses TRBV2 and TRBJ1-4, with TRBD1 as a possible D gene (5 bases). Germline-derived CDR1 and CDR2 are SNHLY and FYNNEI. The V gene lost 8 bases and the J gene lost 3 bases, with 13 bases spanning the gap. The CDR3 length is 14 residues. CDR3 DNA: TGTGCCAGCGCACCGGACACCTCTAATGAAAAACTGTTTTTT. Its protein product is CASAPDTSNEKLFF.

The rearrangement uses TRBV7-9 and TRBJ1-1; the D is unclear. The CDR3 totals 12 residues. CDR1 and CDR2 from the germline V gene are SEHNR and FQNEAQ (reference sequence). V lost 3 bases, J lost 1 base, and 3 bases lay in between. The CDR3 here is CASSFRNTEAFF. The DNA for the CDR3 is TGTGCCAGCAGCTTCCGGAACACTGAAGCTTTCTTT.

The V call is TRBV7-8, the J call TRBJ2-5, with 7 positions matching TRBD2. CDR3 length equals 14 residues. The V gene end was trimmed by 1 base and the J gene end by 5 bases; junction bases not matched to a gene: 4. The germline V gene encodes CDR1 SGHVS and CDR2 FQNEAQ. The chain's CDR3 is CASSLVGSGETQYF. CDR3 DNA sequence: TGTGCCAGCAGCTTAGTCGGTAGCGGGGAGACCCAGTACTTC.

The chain recombines TRBV14 with TRBJ2-5; D is unclear. The CDR3 is made up of 12 amino acids. Trimming removed 5 bases at V and 5 bases at J, with 9 bases between. CDR1 is SGHDN and CDR2 is FVKESK in the germline V gene. The CDR3 here is CASSSASETQYF. The CDR3 bases are TGTGCCAGCAGCAGCGCCTCGGAGACCCAGTACTTC.

The sample holds a few counts of this clone. J is TRBJ2-7 and V is TRBV6-6, with TRBD2 matching over 7 bases. The junction had 3 bases not matched to a gene; V was cut back by 6 bases and J by 7 bases. This CDR3 has 11 residues. CDR1 MNHNY and CDR2 SVGAGI come from the germline V gene (reference sequence). The CDR3 loop is CASSQGLEQYF. CDR3 nucleotides: TGTGCCAGCAGCCAGGGACTAGAGCAGTACTTC.

The gene calls are TRBV19 and TRBJ2-2; D is possibly TRBD2 (6 bases). The ends were cut back, 9 bases at V and 3 bases at J, with 8 bases in the middle. This CDR3 has 12 amino acids. Germline CDR1 reads LNHDA; CDR2 reads SQIVND (reference sequence). The CDR3 DNA sequence: TGTGCCAGCGGGGGTGACACCGGGGAGCTGTTTTTT. Its protein is CASGGDTGELFF.

V and J are TRBV5-1 and TRBJ1-1, with D perhaps TRBD1 (6 bases). The CDR3 is 17 residues long. Germline-derived CDR1 and CDR2 are SGHRS and YFSETQ. The V end lost 4 bases, the J end lost 0 bases, and 19 bases lay between the germline ends. The CDR3 DNA sequence: TGCGCCAGCAGCCCGTCTCCTCCACAGGGCATGAACACTGAAGCTTTCTTT. Translating it yields CASSPSPPQGMNTEAFF.

The chain couples TRBV10-3 to TRBJ2-7, with D maybe TRBD1 (6 bases). The V end was cut by 2 bases, the J end by 0 bases, with 11 bases between. Germline V gene sequence: CDR1 ENHRY, CDR2 SYGVKD. CDR3 length: 15 amino acids. The CDR3 DNA sequence: TGTGCCATCAGTGAGCCGGCAGGGGCCTCCTACGAGCAGTACTTC. Its protein product is CAISEPAGASYEQYF.